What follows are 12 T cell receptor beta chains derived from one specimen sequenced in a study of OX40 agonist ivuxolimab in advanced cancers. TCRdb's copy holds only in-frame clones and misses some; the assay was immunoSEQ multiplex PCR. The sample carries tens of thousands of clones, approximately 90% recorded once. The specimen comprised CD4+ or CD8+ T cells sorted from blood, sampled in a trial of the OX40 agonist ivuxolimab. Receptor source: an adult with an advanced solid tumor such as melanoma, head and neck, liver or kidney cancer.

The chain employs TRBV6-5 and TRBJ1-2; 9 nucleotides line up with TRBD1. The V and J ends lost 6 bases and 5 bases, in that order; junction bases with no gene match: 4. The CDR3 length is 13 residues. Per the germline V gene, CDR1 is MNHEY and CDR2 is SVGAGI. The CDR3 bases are TGTGCCAGCAGCCGGGACAGGGCATATGGCTACACCTTC. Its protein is CASSRDRAYGYTF.

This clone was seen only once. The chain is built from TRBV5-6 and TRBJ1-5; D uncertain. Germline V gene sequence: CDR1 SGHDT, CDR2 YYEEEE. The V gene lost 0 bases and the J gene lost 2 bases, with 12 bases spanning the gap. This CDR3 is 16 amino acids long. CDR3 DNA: TGTGCCAGCAGCTTGGCCGGAGGGCTCGGCAATCAGCCCCAGCATTTT. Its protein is CASSLAGGLGNQPQHF.

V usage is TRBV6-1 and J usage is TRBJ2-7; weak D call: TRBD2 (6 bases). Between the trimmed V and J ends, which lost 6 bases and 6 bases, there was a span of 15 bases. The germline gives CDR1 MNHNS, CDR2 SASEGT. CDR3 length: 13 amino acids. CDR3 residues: CASRRDSVAEQYF. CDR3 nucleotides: TGTGCCAGCAGACGGGACTCCGTCGCCGAGCAGTACTTC.

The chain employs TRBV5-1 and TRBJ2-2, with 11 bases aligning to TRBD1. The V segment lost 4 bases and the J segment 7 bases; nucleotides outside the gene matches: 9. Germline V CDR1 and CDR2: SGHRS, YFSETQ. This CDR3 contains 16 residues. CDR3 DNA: TGCGCCAGCAGCCTCGGACAGGGGGCCGGGAGCGGGGAGCTGTTTTTT. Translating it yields CASSLGQGAGSGELFF. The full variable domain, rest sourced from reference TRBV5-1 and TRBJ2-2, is KAGVTQTPRYLIKTRGQQVTLSCSPISGHRSVSWYQQTPGQGLQFLFEYFSETQRNKGNFPGRFSGRQFSNSRSEMNVSTLELGDSALYLCASSLGQGAGSGELFFGEGSRLTVL.

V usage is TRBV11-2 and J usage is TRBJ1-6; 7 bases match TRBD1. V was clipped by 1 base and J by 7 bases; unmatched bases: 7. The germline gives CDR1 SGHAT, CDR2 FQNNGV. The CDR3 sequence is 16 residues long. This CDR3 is CASSLGQGVWNSPLHF. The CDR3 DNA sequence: TGTGCCAGCAGCTTAGGACAGGGAGTTTGGAATTCACCCCTCCACTTT. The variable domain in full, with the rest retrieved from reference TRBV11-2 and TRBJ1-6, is EAGVAQSPRYKIIEKRQSVAFWCNPISGHATLYWYQQILGQGPKLLIQFQNNGVVDDSQLPKDRFSAERLKGVDSTLKIQPAKLEDSAVYLCASSLGQGVWNSPLHFGNGTRLTVT.

This CDR3 is CASSLDGLPGELFF. The CDR3 nucleotides read TGTGCCAGCAGCTTGGACGGGCTGCCCGGGGAGCTGTTTTTT. This sequence joins TRBV7-9 and TRBJ2-2, with D hard to call. The CDR3 loop spans 14 amino acids. CDR1 SEHNR and CDR2 FQNEAQ come from the germline V gene (reference sequence). Deletions cut 3 bases from V and 6 bases from J, with 11 bases between.

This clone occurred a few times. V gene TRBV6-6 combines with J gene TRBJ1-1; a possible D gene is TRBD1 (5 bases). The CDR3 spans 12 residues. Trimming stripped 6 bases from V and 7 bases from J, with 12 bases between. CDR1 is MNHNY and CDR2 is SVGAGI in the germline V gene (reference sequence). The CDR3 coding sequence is TGTGCCAGCAGCTTGGGGGGTGGTGAAGCTTTCTTT. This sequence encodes CASSLGGGEAFF.

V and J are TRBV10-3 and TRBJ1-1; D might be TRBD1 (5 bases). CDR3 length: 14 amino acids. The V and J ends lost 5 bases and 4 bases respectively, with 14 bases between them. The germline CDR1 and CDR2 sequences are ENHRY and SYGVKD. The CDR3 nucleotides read TGTGCCATCAGTTTCAGTGACGGGGGCACTGAAGCTTTCTTT. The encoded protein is CAISFSDGGTEAFF.

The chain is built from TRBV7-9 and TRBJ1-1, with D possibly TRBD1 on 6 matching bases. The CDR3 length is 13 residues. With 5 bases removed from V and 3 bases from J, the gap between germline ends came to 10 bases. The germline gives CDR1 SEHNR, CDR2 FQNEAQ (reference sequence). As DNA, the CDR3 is TGTGCCAGCAGCCTTAAGGGGGACACTGAAGCTTTCTTT. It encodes CASSLKGDTEAFF.

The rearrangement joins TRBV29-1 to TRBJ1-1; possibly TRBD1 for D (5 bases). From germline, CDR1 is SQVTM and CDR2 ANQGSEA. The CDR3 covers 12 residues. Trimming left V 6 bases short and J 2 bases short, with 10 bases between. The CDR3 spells CSVVRDNTEAFF. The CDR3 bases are TGCAGCGTAGTCCGGGACAACACTGAAGCTTTCTTT.

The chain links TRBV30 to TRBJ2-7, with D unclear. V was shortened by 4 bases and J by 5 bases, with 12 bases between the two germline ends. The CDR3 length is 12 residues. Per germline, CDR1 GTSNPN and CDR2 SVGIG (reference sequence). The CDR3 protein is CAWIGPLHEQYF. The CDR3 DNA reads TGTGCCTGGATTGGCCCCCTCCACGAGCAGTACTTC. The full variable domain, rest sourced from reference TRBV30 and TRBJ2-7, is SQTIHQWPATLVQPVGSPLSLECTVEGTSNPNLYWYRQAAGRGLQLLFYSVGIGQISSEVPQNLSASRPQDRQFILSSKKLLLSDSGFYLCAWIGPLHEQYFGPGTRLTVT.

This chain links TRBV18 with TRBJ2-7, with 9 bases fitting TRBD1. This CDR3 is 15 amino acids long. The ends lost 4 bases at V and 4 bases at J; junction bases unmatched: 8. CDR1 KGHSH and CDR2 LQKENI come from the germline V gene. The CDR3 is CASSQGDRDYYEQYF. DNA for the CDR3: TGTGCCAGCTCACAAGGGGACAGGGACTATTACGAGCAGTACTTC.